This T cell receptor (beta chain) was sequenced during a study of cytomegalovirus exposure and HLA in healthy donors. Study-wide results and limits: An analysis that was carried out later associated 17,000 or so TCR beta sequences with HLA alleles at 0.05 false discovery rate. In a later analysis, productive TCRs from donors in an Asian-associated ancestry cluster reportedly carried fewer N-insertions than the cohort mean.

Comment on this clone: The antigen remains undetermined.

Vbeta (60) and Jbeta (13) primers were used in the PCR. The repertoire was sequenced with immunoSEQ multiplex PCR; TCRdb's copy has only in-frame clones and lacks some. The sample includes about 200,000 clones, roughly four fifths seen only once; the top ten take about 3.5%. CDR1 is MNHNY and CDR2 is SVGAGI in the germline V gene (reference sequence). This CDR3 comprises 15 residues. Trimming pared 5 bases from V and 5 bases from J, leaving 18 bases between. The rearrangement joins TRBV6-6 to TRBJ2-5; D is possibly TRBD2 (7 bases). This receptor was taken from a man in his forties or fifties in good health and CMV-seropositive. The sample consisted of PBMCs. CDR3: CASSRGGGLLETQYF. CDR3 sequence (DNA): TGTGCCAGCAGTAGGGGCGGGGGCCTCTTGGAGACCCAGTACTTC.